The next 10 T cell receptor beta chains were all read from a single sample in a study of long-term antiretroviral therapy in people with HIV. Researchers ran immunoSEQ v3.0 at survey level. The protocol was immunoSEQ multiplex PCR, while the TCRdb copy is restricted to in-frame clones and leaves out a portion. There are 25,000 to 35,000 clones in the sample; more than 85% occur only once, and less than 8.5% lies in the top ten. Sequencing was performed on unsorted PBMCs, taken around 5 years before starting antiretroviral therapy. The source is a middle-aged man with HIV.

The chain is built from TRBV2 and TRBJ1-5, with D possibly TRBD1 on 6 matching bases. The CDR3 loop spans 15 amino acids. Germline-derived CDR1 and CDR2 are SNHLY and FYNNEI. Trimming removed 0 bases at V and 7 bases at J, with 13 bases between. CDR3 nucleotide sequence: TGTGCCAGCAGTGAAGCTAGGGGGGGTGGCCAGCCCCAGCATTTT. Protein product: CASSEARGGGQPQHF.

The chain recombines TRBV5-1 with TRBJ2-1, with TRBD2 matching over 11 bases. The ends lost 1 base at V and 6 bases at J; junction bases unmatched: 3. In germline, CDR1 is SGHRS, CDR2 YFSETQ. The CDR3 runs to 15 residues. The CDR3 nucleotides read TGCGCCAGCAGCTTGACTAGCGGGAGTATCAATGAGCAGTTCTTC. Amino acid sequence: CASSLTSGSINEQFF.

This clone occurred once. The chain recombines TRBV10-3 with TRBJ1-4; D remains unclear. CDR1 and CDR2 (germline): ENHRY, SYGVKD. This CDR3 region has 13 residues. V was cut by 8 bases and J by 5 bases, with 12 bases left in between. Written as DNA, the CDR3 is TGTGCCATCTCCTCCGGCCTCAATGAAAAACTGTTTTTT. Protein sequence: CAISSGLNEKLFF.

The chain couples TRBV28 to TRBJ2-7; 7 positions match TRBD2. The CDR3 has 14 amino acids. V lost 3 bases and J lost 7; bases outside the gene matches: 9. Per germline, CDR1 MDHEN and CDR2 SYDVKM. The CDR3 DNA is TGTGCCAGCAGTTTTGAGACCGGGGGGATGGAGCAGTACTTC. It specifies CASSFETGGMEQYF.

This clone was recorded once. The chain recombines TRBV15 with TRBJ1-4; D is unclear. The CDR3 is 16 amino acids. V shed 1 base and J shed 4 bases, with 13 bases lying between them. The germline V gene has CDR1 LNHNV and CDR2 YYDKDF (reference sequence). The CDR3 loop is CATSRVGTADNEKLFF. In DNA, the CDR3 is TGTGCCACCAGCAGAGTAGGAACGGCTGATAATGAAAAACTGTTTTTT.

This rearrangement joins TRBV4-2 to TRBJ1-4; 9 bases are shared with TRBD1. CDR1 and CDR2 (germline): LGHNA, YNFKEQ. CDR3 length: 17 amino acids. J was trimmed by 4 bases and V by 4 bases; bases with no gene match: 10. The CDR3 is CASSRLGQGVVNEKLFF. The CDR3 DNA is TGTGCCAGCAGCCGCCTGGGACAGGGAGTTGTTAATGAAAAACTGTTTTTT.

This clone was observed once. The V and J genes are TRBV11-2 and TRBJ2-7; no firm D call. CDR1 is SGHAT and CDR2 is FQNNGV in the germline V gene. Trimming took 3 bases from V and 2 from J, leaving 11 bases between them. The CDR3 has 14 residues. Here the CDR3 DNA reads TGTGCCAGCAGCTTCCCGGACGGAACCTACGAGCAGTACTTC. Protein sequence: CASSFPDGTYEQYF.

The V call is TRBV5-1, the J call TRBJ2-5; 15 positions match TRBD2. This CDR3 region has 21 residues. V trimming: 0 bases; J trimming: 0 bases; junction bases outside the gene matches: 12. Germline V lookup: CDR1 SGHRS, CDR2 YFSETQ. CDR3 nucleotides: TGCGCCAGCAGCTTGGCCGGGACTAGCGGGGGGCTGGGGAAGTACCAAGAGACCCAGTACTTC. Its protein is CASSLAGTSGGLGKYQETQYF.

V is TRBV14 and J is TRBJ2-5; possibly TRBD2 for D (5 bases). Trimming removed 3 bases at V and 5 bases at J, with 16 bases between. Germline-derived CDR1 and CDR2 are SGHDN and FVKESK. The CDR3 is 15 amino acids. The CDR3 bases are TGTGCCAGCAGCCATCTGGGCGACCGGAGGGAGACCCAGTACTTC. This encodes CASSHLGDRRETQYF.

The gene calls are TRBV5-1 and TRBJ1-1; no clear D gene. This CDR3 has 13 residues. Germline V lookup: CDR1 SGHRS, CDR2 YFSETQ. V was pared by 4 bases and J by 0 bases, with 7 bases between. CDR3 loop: CASSIGMNTEAFF. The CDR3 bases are TGCGCCAGCAGCATAGGCATGAACACTGAAGCTTTCTTT.